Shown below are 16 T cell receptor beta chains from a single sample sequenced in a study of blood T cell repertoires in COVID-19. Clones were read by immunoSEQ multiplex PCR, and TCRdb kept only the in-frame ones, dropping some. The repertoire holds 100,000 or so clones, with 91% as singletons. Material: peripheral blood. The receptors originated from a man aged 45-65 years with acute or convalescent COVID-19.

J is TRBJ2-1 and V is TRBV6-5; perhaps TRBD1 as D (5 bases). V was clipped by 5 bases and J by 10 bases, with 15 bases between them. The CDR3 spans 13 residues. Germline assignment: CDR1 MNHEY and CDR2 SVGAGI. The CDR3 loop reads CASSLNIRVEQFF. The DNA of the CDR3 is TGTGCCAGCAGTCTTAACATCAGGGTAGAGCAGTTCTTC.

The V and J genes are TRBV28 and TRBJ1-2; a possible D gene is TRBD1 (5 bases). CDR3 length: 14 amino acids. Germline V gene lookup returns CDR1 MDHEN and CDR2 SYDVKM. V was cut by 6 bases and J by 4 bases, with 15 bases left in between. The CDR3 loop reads CASSLRTRGYGYTF. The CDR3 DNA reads TGTGCCAGCAGCTTGAGAACAAGGGGCTATGGCTACACCTTC.

The CDR3 sequence: CASNQGARGYTF. CDR3 nucleotide sequence: TGTGCCAGTAACCAGGGGGCGCGGGGCTACACCTTC. The chain has TRBV12-3 or TRBV12-4 and TRBJ1-2; 8 bases align to TRBD1. This CDR3 contains 12 residues. Trimming took 9 bases from V and 8 from J; bases not matched to a gene: 8.

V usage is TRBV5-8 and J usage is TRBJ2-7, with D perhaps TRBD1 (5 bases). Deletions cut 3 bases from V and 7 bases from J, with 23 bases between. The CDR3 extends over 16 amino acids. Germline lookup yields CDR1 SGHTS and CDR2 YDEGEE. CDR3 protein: CASSWITQVSMLEQYF. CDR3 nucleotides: TGTGCCAGCAGCTGGATAACACAGGTTTCGATGTTAGAGCAGTACTTC.

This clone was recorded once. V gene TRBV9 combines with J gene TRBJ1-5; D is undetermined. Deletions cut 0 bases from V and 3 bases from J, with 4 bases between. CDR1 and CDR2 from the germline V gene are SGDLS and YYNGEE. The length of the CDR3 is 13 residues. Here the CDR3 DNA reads TGTGCCAGCAGCGTAGGGCCCAATCAGCCCCAGCATTTT. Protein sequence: CASSVGPNQPQHF.

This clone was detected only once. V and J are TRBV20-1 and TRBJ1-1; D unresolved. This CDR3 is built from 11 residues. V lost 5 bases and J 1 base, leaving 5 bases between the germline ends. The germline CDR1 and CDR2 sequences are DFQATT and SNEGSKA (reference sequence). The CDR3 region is CSAPGNTEAFF. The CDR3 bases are TGCAGTGCTCCGGGGAACACTGAAGCTTTCTTT.

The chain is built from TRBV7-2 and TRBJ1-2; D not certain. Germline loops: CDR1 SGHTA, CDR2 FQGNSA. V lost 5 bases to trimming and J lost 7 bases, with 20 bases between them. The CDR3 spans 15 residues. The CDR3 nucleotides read TGTGCCAGCAGCCCCACTTCGGGCGGGCGAGGTGGCTACACCTTC. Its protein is CASSPTSGGRGGYTF.

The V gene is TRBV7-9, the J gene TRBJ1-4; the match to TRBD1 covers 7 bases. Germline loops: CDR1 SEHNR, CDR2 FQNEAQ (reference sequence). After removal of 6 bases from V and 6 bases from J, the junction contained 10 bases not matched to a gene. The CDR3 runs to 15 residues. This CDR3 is CASSSKGGTDEKLFF. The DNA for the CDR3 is TGTGCCAGCAGTTCAAAAGGGGGCACAGATGAAAAACTGTTTTTT. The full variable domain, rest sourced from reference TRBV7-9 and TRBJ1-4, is DTGVSQNPRHKITKRGQNVTFRCDPISEHNRLYWYRQTLGQGPEFLTYFQNEAQLEKSRLLSDRFSAERPKGSFSTLEIQRTEQGDSAMYLCASSSKGGTDEKLFFGSGTQLSVL.

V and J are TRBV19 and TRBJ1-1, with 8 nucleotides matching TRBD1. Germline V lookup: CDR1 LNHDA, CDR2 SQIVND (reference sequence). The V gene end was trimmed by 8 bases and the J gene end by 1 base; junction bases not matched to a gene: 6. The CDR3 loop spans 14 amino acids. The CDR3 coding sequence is TGTGCCAGTGTCGGACAGGGCGGGAACACTGAAGCTTTCTTT. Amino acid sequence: CASVGQGGNTEAFF.

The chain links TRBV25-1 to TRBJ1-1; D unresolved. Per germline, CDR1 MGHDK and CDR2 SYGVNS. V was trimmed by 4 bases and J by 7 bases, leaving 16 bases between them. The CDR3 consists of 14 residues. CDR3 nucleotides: TGTGCCAGCAGTGGTTTCCCGGGCAGCGGTGAAGCTTTCTTT. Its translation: CASSGFPGSGEAFF. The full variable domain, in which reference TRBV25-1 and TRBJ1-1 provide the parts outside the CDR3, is EADIYQTPRYLVIGTGKKITLECSQTMGHDKMYWYQQDPGMELHLIHYSYGVNSTEKGDLSSESTVSRIRTEHFPLTLESARPSHTSQYLCASSGFPGSGEAFFGQGTRLTVV.

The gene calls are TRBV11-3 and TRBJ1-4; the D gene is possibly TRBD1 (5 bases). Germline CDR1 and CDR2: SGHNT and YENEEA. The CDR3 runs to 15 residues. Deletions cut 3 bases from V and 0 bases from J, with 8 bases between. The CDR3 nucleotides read TGTGCCAGCAGCTTGGGAGGGGCAACTAATGAAAAACTGTTTTTT. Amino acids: CASSLGGATNEKLFF.

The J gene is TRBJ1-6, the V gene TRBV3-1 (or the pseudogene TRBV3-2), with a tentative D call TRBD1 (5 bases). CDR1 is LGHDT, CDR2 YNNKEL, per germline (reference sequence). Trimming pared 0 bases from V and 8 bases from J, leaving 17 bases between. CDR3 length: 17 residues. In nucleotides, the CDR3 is TGTGCCAGCAGCCAAGATGGGGCAGGGCGGATGGATTCACCCCTCCACTTT. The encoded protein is CASSQDGAGRMDSPLHF.

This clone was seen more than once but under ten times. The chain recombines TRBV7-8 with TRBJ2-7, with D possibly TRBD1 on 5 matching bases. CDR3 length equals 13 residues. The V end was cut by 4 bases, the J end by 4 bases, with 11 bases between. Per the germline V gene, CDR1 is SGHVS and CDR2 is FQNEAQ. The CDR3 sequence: CASSWGVGYEQYF. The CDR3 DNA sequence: TGTGCCAGCAGCTGGGGCGTAGGTTACGAGCAGTACTTC.

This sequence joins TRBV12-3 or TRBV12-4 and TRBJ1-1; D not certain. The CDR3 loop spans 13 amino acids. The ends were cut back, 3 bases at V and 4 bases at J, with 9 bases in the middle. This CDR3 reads CASSFPLSTEAFF. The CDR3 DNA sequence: TGTGCCAGCAGTTTCCCCCTATCCACTGAAGCTTTCTTT.

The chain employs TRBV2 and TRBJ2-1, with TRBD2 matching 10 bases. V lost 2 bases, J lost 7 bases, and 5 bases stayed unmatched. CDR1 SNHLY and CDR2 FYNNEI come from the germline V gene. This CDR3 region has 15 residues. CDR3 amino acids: CASSERLAGANEQFF. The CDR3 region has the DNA TGTGCCAGCAGTGAACGTCTAGCGGGGGCAAATGAGCAGTTCTTC.

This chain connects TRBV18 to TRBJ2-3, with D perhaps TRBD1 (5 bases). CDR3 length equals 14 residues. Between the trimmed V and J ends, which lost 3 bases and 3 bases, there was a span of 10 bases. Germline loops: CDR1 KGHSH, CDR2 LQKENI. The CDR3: CASSPSQGTDTQYF. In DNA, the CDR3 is TGTGCCAGCTCACCTTCCCAGGGAACAGATACGCAGTATTTT.